This TCR beta chain came from a study of blood T cells in healthy people across ages. This clonotype was found a few times. Its target is unknown. Whole-study results and caveats: From one million sequenced T cells, diversity estimates were lower bounds.

Trimming removed 6 bases from V and 4 bases from J, with 16 bases in between. The germline V gene has CDR1 SQVTM and CDR2 ANQGSEA. This CDR3 spans 15 amino acids. Researchers isolated at least 6.5 million PBMCs per sample. With a J-beta primer mix and a sample-barcoded 5' primer, a second PCR ran 7 to 11 cycles. From each sample, at least 2.5 million paired-end reads containing CDR3 were obtained. Via MiXCR, TCRdb re-called the 5' RACE reads, giving one row per CDR3 protein. The sample contains 750,000 to 850,000 distinct CDR3 sequences, approximately 25% of which appear only once. The data were also submitted as part of a second study, on T cells of mothers and their children. That paper states: Similar effects of thymic selection on TCR recombination output were recorded in related and unrelated pairs.

The rearrangement links TRBV29-1 to TRBJ2-6; a weak D match, TRBD2 (6 bases). The sequencing sample was made of blood. This TCR derives from a boy aged 5-17 years in good health. CDR3 sequence: CSVLIRGSGANVLTF. The CDR3 nucleotides are TGCAGCGTCCTAATTCGGGGGTCCGGGGCCAACGTCCTGACTTTC.